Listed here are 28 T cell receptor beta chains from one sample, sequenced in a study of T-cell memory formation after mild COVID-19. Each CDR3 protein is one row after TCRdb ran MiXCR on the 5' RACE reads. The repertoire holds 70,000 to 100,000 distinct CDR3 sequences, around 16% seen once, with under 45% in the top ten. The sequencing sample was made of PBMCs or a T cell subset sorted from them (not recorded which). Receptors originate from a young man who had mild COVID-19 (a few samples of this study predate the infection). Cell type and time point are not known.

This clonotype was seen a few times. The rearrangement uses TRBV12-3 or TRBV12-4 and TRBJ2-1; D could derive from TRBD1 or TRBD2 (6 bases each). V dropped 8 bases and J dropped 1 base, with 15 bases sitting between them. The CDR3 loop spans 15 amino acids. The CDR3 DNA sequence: TGTGCCAGCTTCCTCACGGGGGCTTCCTACAATGAGCAGTTCTTC. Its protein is CASFLTGASYNEQFF.

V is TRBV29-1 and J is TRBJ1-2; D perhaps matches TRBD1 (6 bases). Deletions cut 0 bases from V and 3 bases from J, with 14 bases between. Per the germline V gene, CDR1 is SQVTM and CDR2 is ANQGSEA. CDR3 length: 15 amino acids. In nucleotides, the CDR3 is TGCAGCGTTGAAGAAAGTCGGGGGCTCGACTATGGCTACACCTTC. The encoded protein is CSVEESRGLDYGYTF.

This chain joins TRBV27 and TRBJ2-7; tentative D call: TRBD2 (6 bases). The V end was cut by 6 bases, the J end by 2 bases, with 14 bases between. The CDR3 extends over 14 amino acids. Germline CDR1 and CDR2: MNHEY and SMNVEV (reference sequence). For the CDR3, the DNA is TGTGCCAGCAGCCCCGGGGGAGGAACCTACGAGCAGTACGTC. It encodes CASSPGGGTYEQYV.

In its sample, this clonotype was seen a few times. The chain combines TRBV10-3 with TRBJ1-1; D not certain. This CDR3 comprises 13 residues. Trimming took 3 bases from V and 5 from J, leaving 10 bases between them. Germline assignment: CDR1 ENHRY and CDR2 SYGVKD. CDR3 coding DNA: TGTGCCATCAGTGACACCGGGTTGACTGAAGCTTTCTTT. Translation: CAISDTGLTEAFF.

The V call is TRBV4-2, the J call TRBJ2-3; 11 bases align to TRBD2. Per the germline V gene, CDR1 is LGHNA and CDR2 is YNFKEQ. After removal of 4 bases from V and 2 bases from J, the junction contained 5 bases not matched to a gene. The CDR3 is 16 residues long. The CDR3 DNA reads TGTGCCAGCAGCCGGCCTAGCGGGGGGACCACAGATACGCAGTATTTT. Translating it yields CASSRPSGGTTDTQYF.

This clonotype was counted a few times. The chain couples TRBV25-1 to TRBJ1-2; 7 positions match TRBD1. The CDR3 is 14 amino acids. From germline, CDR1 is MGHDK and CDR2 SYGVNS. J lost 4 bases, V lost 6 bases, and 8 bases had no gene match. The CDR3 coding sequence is TGTGCCAGCAGCCCGACAGGGTCAATCTATGGCTACACCTTC. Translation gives CASSPTGSIYGYTF.

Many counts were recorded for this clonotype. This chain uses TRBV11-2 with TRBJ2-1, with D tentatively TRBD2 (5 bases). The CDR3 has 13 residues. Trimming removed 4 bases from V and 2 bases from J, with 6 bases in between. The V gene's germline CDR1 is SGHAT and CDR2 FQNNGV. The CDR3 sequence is CASSYGTYNEQFF. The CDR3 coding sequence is TGTGCCAGCAGCTACGGGACCTACAATGAGCAGTTCTTC.

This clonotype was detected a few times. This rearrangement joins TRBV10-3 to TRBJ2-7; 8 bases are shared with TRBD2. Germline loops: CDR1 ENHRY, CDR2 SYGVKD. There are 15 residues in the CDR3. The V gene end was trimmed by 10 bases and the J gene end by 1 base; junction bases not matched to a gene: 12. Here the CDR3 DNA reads TGTGCCAGCAGCCTGTTGCGGGGGGAATCCTACGAGCAGTACTTC. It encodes CASSLLRGESYEQYF.

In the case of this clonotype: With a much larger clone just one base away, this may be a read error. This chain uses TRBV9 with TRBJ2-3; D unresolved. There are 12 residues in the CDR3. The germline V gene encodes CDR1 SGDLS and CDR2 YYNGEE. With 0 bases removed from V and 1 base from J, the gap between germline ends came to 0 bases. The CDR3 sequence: CASSVGTDTQYF. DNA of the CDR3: TGTGCCAGCAGCGTAGGCACAGATACGCAGTATTTT.

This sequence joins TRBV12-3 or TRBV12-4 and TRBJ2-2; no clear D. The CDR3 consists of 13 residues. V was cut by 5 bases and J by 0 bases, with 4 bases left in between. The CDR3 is CASSPSNTGELFF. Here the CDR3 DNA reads TGTGCCAGCAGTCCCTCGAACACCGGGGAGCTGTTTTTT.

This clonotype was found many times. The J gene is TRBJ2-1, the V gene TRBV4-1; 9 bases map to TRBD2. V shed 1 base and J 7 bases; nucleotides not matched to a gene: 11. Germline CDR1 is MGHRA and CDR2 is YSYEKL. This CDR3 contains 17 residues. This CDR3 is CASSQVISGGQHNEQFF. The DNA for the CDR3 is TGCGCCAGCAGCCAAGTGATCAGCGGGGGGCAGCATAATGAGCAGTTCTTC.

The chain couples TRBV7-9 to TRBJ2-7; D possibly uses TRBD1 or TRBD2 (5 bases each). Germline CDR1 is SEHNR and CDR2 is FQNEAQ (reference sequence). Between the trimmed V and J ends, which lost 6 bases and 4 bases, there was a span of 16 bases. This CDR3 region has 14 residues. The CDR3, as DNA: TGTGCCAGCAGTTACACGGGGCTATCTTACGAGCAGTACTTC. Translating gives CASSYTGLSYEQYF.

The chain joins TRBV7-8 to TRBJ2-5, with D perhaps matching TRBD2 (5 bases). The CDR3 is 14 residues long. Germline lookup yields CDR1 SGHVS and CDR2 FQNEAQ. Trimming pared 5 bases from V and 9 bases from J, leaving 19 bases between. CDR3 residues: CASSPRPGKKAQYF. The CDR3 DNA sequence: TGTGCCAGCAGCCCCAGACCGGGGAAAAAGGCCCAGTACTTC.

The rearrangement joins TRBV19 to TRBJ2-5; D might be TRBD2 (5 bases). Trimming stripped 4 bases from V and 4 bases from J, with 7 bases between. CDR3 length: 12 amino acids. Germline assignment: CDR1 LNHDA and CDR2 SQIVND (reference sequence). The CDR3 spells CASSTGGETQYF. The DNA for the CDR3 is TGTGCCAGTAGTACCGGAGGAGAGACCCAGTACTTC. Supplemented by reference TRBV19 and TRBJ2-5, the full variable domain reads DGGITQSPKYLFRKEGQNVTLSCEQNLNHDAMYWYRQDPGQGLRLIYYSQIVNDFQKGDIAEGYSVSREKKESFPLTVTSAQKNPTAFYLCASSTGGETQYFGPGTRLLVL.

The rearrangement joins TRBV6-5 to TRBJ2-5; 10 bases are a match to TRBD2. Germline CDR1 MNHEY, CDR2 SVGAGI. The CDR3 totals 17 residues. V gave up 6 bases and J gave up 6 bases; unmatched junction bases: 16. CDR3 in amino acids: CASSLQPKRGGHQTQYF. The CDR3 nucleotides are TGTGCCAGCAGCCTTCAACCCAAGCGGGGGGGCCACCAGACCCAGTACTTC.

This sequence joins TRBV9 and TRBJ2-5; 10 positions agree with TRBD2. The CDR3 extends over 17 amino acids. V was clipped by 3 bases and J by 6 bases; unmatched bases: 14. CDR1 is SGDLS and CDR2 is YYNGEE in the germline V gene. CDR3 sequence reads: CASSAKASGGEGKTQYF. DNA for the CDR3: TGTGCCAGCAGCGCGAAAGCTAGCGGGGGAGAAGGAAAGACCCAGTACTTC.

CDR3 amino acids: CASSWRGYDANTGELFF. The CDR3 nucleotides read TGTGCCAGCAGCTGGAGGGGATACGACGCGAACACCGGGGAGCTGTTTTTT. The chain couples TRBV6-2 or TRBV6-3 to TRBJ2-2; D might be TRBD2 (6 bases). CDR3 length: 17 amino acids. Germline CDR1 and CDR2: MNHEY and SVGEGT. The germline V and J ends were trimmed by 6 bases and 0 bases, with 17 bases remaining between them.

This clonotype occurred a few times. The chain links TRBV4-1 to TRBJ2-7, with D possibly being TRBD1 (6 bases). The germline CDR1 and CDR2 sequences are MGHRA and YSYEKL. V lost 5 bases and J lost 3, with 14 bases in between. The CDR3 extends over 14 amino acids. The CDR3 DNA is TGCGCCAGCAGCGCGGCAGGGGAAGACTACGAGCAGTACTTC. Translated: CASSAAGEDYEQYF.

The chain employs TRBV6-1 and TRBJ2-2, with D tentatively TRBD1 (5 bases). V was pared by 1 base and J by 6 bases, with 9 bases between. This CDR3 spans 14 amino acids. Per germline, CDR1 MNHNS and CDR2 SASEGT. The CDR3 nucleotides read TGTGCCAGCAGTGAAGGGGTAGGGGCCGGGGAGCTGTTTTTT. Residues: CASSEGVGAGELFF.

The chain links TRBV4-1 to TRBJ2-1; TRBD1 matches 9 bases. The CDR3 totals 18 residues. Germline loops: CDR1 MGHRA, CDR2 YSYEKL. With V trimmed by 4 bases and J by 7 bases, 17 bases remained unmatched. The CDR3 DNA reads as TGCGCCAGCAGCCGGGACAGGGACTCGGCGGGGGAGTATAATGAGCAGTTCTTC. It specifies CASSRDRDSAGEYNEQFF.

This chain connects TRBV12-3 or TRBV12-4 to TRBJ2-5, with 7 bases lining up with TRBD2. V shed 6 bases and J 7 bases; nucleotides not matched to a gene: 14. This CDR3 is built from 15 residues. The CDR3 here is CASSPLRGVSGTQYF. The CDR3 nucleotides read TGTGCCAGCAGCCCGCTACGGGGGGTCTCCGGGACCCAGTACTTC.

CDR3 DNA: TGCGCCAGCAGCGCCGTTGATGAGAACACCATATATTTT. It codes for CASSAVDENTIYF. The chain couples TRBV5-1 to TRBJ1-3, with D uncertain. Germline V lookup: CDR1 SGHRS, CDR2 YFSETQ. The ends were cut back, 4 bases at V and 7 bases at J, with 12 bases in the middle. The CDR3 has 13 residues.

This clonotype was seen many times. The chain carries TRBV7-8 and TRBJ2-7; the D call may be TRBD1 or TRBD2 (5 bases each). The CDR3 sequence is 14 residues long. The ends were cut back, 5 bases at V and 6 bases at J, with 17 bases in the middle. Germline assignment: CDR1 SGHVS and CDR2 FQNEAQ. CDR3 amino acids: CASSELRDAREQYF. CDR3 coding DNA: TGTGCCAGCAGCGAACTCCGGGACGCTCGCGAGCAGTACTTC.

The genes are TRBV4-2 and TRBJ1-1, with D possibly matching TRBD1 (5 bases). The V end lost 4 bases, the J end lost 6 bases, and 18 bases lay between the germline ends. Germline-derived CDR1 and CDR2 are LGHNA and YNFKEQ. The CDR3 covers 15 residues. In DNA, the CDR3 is TGTGCCAGCAGCCCTTCCTATGACAGTAGGCCTGAAGCTTTCTTT. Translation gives CASSPSYDSRPEAFF.

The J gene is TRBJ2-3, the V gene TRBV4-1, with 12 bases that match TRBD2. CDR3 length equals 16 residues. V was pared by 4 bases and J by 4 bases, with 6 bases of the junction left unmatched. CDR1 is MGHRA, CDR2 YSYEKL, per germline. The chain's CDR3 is CASSPASGGAPDTQYF. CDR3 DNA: TGCGCCAGCAGCCCCGCTAGCGGGGGGGCCCCAGATACGCAGTATTTT.

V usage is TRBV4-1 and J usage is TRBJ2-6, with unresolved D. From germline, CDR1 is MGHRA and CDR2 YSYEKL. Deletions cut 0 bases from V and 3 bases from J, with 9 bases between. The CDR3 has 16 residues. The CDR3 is CASSQDQAFGANVLTF. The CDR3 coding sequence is TGCGCCAGCAGCCAAGATCAGGCTTTTGGGGCCAACGTCCTGACTTTC.

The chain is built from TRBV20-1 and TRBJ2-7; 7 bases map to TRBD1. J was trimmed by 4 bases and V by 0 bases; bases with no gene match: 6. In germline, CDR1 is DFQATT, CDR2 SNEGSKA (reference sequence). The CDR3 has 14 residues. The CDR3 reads CSARDRGGVYEQYV. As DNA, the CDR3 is TGCAGTGCTAGAGATCGAGGGGGCGTATACGAGCAGTACGTC.

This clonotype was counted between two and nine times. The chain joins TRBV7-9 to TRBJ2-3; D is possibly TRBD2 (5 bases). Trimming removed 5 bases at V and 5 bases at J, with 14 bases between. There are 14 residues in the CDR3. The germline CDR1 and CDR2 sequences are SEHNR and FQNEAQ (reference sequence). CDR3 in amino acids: CASSRILRGDTQYF. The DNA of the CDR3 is TGTGCCAGCAGCCGAATCCTTCGGGGAGATACGCAGTATTTT. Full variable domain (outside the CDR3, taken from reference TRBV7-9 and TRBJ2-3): DTGVSQNPRHKITKRGQNVTFRCDPISEHNRLYWYRQTLGQGPEFLTYFQNEAQLEKSRLLSDRFSAERPKGSFSTLEIQRTEQGDSAMYLCASSRILRGDTQYFGPGTRLTVL.